Below are 6 T cell receptor beta chains sequenced from a single sample in a study of blood T cell repertoires in COVID-19. The data were produced by immunoSEQ multiplex PCR, yet TCRdb's version contains in-frame clones alone and is incomplete. The table includes 200,000 to 300,000 clones, around 92% detected once. The sequenced sample consisted of peripheral blood. The receptors shown here come from a person aged 18 to 29 with COVID-19, enrolled during active disease.

CDR3 DNA sequence: TGTGCCAGCAGTTATGGCCGGAACCTCGGGGAAAAACTGTTTTTT. Protein product: CASSYGRNLGEKLFF. This chain uses TRBV6-6 with TRBJ1-4; no clear D. Germline V gene sequence: CDR1 MNHNY, CDR2 SVGAGI (reference sequence). V lost 3 bases to trimming and J lost 8 bases, with 16 bases between them. The CDR3 is 15 amino acids.

The V and J genes are TRBV21-1 and TRBJ2-4; no DNA check was done on the table's D call, TRBD1. TRBV21-1 is a listed pseudogene. The CDR3 sequence is 20 residues long. Written as DNA, the CDR3 is TGTGCCAGCAGCAAATCCGGACAGAAGGGTGATCAGGGTGCCAAAAACATTCAGTACTTC. Protein sequence: CASSKSGQKGDQGAKNIQYF.

The chain is built from TRBV6-4 and TRBJ2-3; TRBD1 might be the D (6 bases). V lost 6 bases and J 0 bases, leaving 13 bases between the germline ends. The CDR3 consists of 15 residues. The germline V gene has CDR1 MRHNA and CDR2 SNTAGT. The CDR3 DNA follows: TGTGCCAGCAGACCTGGACAGTCGAGCACAGATACGCAGTATTTT. This translates into CASRPGQSSTDTQYF.

This clone has more than one count but fewer than ten. This sequence joins TRBV24-1 and TRBJ2-1; 13 bases agree with TRBD2. The CDR3 contains 17 residues. CDR1 is KGHDR, CDR2 SFDVKD, per germline. V was clipped by 4 bases and J by 5 bases; unmatched bases: 7. This CDR3 is CATSDPGTSGKNNEQFF. CDR3 DNA sequence: TGTGCCACCAGTGACCCCGGGACTAGCGGGAAGAACAATGAGCAGTTCTTC.

CDR3 bases: TGTGCCAGCAGCCAAGGACAGGGGGCGCGGATCACTGAAGCTTTCTTT. The encoded protein is CASSQGQGARITEAFF. V and J are TRBV7-9 and TRBJ1-1, with 11 positions matching TRBD1. There are 16 residues in the CDR3. J was trimmed by 4 bases and V by 5 bases; bases with no gene match: 9. Germline loops: CDR1 SEHNR, CDR2 FQNEAQ (reference sequence).

V usage is TRBV2 and J usage is TRBJ2-7; a weak D match, TRBD2 (7 bases). Germline V gives CDR1 SNHLY, CDR2 FYNNEI. CDR3 length: 15 residues. Trimming cost V 3 bases and J 3 bases, with 15 bases left between them. The CDR3: CASSEGGATVYEQYF. CDR3 DNA sequence: TGTGCCAGCAGTGAGGGGGGGGCGACTGTCTACGAGCAGTACTTC.